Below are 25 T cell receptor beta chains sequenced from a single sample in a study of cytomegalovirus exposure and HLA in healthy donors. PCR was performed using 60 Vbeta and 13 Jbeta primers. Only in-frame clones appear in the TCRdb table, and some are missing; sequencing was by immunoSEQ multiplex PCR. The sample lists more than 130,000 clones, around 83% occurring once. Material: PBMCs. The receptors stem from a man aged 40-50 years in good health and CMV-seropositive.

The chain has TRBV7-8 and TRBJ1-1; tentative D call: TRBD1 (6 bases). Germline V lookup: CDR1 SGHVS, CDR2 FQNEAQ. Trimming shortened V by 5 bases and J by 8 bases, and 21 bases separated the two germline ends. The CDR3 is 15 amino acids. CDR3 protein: CASSTYRDQAREAFF. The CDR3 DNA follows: TGTGCCAGCAGCACGTACAGGGACCAAGCAAGGGAAGCTTTCTTT. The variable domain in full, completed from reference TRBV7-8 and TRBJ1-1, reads GAGVSQSPRYKVAKRGQDVALRCDPISGHVSLFWYQQALGQGPEFLTYFQNEAQLDKSGLPSDRFFAERPEGSVSTLKIQRTQQEDSAVYLCASSTYRDQAREAFFGQGTRLTVV.

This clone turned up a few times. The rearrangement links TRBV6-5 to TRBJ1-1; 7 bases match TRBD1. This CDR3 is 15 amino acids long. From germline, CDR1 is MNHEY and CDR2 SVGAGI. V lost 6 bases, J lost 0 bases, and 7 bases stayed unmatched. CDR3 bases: TGTGCCAGCAGGAAGCCGACAGGGTTGAACACTGAAGCTTTCTTT. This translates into CASRKPTGLNTEAFF.

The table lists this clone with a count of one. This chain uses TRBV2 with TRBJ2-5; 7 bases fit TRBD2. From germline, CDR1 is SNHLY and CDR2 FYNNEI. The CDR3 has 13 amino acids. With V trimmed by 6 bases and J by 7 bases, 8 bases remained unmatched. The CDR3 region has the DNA TGTGCCAGCAGCATGGGGGGGGATCGGACCCAGTACTTC. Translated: CASSMGGDRTQYF.

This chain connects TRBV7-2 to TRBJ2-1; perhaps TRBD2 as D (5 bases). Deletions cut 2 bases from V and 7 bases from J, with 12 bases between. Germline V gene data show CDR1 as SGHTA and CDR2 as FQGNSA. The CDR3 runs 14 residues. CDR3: CASSLLLGNNEQFF. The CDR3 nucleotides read TGTGCCAGCAGCTTATTACTAGGAAATAATGAGCAGTTCTTC. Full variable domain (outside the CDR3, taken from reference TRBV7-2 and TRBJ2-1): GAGVSQSPSNKVTEKGKDVELRCDPISGHTALYWYRQSLGQGLEFLIYFQGNSAPDKSGLPSDRFSAERTGGSVSTLTIQRTQQEDSAVYLCASSLLLGNNEQFFGPGTRLTVL.

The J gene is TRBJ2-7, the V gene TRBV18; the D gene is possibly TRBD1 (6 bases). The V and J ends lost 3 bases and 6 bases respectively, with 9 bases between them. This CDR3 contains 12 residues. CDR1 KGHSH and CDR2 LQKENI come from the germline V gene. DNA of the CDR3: TGTGCCAGCTCACCTCAGGGGCTCGAGCAGTACTTC. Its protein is CASSPQGLEQYF.

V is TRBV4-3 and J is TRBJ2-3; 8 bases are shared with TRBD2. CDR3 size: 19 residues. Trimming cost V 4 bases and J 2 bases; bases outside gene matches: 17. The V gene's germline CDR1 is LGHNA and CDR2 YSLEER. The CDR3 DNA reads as TGCGCCAGCAGCCCCGGCCTGCGCGGGGGGCCCTCTTTCACAGATACGCAGTATTTT. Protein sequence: CASSPGLRGGPSFTDTQYF.

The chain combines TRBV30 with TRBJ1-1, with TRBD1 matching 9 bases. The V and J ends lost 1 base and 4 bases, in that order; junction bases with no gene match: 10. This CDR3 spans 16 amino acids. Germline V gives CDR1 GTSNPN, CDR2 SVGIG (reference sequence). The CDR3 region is CAWSAQGARGITEAFF. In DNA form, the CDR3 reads TGTGCCTGGAGTGCACAGGGGGCCAGGGGTATCACTGAAGCTTTCTTT.

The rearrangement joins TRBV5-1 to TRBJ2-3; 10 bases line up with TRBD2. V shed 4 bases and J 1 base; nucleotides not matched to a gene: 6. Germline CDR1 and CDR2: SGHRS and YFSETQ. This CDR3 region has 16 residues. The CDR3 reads CASSPIAGGGTDTQYF. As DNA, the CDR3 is TGCGCCAGCAGCCCTATAGCGGGGGGAGGCACAGATACGCAGTATTTT. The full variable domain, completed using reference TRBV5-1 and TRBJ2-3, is KAGVTQTPRYLIKTRGQQVTLSCSPISGHRSVSWYQQTPGQGLQFLFEYFSETQRNKGNFPGRFSGRQFSNSRSEMNVSTLELGDSALYLCASSPIAGGGTDTQYFGPGTRLTVL.

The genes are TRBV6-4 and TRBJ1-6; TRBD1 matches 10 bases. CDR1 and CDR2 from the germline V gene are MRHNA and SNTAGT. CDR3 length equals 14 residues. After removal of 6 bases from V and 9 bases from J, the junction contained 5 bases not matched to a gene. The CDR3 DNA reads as TGTGCCAGCAGGGGACAGGGGAACGGTTCACCCCTCCACTTT. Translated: CASRGQGNGSPLHF.

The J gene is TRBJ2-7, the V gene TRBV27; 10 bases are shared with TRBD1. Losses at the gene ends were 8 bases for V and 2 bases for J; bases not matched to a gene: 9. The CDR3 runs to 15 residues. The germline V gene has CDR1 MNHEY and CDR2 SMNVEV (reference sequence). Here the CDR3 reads CASSRSGTGAYEQYF. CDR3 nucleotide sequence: TGTGCCAGCTCTCGTTCCGGGACAGGGGCCTACGAGCAGTACTTC.

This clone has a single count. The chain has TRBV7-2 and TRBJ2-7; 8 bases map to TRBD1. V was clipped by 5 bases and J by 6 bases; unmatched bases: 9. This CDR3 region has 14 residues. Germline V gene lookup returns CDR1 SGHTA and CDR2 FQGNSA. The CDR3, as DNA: TGTGCCAGCAGCCGAACCGGGACAGGCTCCGAGCAGTACTTC. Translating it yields CASSRTGTGSEQYF.

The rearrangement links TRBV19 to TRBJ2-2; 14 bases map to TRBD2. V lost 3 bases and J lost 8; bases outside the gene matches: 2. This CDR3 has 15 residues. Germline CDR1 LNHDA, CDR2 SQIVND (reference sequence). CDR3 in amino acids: CASSMGLAGVGELFF. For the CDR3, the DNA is TGTGCCAGTAGTATGGGACTAGCGGGAGTTGGGGAGCTGTTTTTT.

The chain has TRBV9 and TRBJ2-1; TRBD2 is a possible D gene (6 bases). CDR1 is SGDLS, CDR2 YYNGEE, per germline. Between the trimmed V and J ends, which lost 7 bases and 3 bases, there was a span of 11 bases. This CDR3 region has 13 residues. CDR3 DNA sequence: TGTGCCAGCGGGGTGGGGGGCTACAATGAGCAGTTCTTC. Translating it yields CASGVGGYNEQFF.

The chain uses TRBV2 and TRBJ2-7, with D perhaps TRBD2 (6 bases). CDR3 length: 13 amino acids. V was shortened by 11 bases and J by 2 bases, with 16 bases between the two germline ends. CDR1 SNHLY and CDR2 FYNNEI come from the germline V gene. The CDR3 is CASQGGAAYEQYF. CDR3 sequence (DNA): TGTGCCTCCCAGGGCGGGGCCGCCTACGAGCAGTACTTC.

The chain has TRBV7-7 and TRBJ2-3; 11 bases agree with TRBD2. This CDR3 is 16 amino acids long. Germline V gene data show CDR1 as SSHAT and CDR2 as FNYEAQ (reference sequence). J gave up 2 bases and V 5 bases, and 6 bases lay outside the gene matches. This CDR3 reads CASSPGTSGSTDTQYF. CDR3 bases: TGTGCCAGCAGCCCGGGGACTAGCGGATCCACAGATACGCAGTATTTT.

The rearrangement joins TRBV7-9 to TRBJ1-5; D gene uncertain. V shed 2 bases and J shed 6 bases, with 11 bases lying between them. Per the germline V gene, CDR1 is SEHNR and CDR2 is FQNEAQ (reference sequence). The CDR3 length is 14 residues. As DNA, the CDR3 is TGTGCCAGCAGCTTAAGTACTAGGAGTCAGCCCCAGCATTTT. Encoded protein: CASSLSTRSQPQHF. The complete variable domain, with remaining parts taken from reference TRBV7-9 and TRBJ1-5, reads DTGVSQNPRHKITKRGQNVTFRCDPISEHNRLYWYRQTLGQGPEFLTYFQNEAQLEKSRLLSDRFSAERPKGSFSTLEIQRTEQGDSAMYLCASSLSTRSQPQHFGDGTRLSIL.

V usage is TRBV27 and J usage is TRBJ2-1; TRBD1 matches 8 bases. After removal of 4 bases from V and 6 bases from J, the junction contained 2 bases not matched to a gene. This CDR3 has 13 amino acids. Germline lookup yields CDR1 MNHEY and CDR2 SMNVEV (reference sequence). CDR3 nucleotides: TGTGCCAGCAGTTGGACAGGGCGCAATGAGCAGTTCTTC. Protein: CASSWTGRNEQFF.

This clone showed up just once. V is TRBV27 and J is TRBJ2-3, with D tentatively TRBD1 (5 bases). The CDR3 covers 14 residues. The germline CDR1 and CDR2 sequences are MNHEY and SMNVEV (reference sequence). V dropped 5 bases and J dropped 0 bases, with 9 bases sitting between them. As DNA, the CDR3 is TGTGCCAGCAGTCACCAGGGTAGCACAGATACGCAGTATTTT. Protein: CASSHQGSTDTQYF.

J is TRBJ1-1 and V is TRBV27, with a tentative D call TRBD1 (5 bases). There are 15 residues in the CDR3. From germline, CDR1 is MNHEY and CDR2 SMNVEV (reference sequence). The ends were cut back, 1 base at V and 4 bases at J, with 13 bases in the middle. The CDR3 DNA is TGTGCCAGCAGTTTATATCAGGGAACGGCCACTGAAGCTTTCTTT. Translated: CASSLYQGTATEAFF.

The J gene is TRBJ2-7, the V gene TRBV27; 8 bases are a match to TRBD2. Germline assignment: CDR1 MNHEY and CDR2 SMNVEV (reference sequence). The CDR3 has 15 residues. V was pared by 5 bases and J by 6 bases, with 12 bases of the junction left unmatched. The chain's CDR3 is CASSRTGTREVEQYF. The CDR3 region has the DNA TGTGCCAGCAGTCGAACCGGGACTAGGGAGGTCGAGCAGTACTTC.

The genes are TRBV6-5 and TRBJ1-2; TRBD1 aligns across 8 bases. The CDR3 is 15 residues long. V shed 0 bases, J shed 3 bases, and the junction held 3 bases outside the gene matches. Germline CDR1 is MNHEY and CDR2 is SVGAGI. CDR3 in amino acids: CASSYSTGEDYGYTF. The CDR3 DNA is TGTGCCAGCAGTTACTCGACAGGGGAAGACTATGGCTACACCTTC.

The CDR3 coding sequence is TGTGCCACCAGCAGAGTTTGGGGACAGGGAGGAACCTACGAGCAGTACTTC. This gives the protein CATSRVWGQGGTYEQYF. The genes are TRBV15 and TRBJ2-7; 9 positions match TRBD1. CDR1 LNHNV and CDR2 YYDKDF come from the germline V gene (reference sequence). With V trimmed by 1 base and J by 2 bases, 9 bases remained unmatched. The CDR3 extends over 17 amino acids.

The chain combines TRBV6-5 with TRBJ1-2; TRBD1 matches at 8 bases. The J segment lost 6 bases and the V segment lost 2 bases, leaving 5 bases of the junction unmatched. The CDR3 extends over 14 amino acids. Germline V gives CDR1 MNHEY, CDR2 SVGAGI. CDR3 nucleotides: TGTGCCAGCAGTTACCGAACAGGGGGGGATGGCTACACCTTC. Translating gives CASSYRTGGDGYTF.

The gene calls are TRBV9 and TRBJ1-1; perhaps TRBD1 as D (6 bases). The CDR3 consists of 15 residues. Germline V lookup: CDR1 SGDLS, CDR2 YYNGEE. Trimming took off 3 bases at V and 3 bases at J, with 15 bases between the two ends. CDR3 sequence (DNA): TGTGCCAGCAGCGGAGGGACAACTTTCTACACTGAAGCTTTCTTT. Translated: CASSGGTTFYTEAFF.

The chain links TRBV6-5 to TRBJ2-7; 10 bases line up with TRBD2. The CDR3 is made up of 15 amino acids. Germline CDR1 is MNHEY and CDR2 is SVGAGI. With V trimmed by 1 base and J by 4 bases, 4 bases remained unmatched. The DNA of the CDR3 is TGTGCCAGCAGTTACTACGGGACTAGCGATTACGAGCAGTACTTC. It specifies CASSYYGTSDYEQYF.